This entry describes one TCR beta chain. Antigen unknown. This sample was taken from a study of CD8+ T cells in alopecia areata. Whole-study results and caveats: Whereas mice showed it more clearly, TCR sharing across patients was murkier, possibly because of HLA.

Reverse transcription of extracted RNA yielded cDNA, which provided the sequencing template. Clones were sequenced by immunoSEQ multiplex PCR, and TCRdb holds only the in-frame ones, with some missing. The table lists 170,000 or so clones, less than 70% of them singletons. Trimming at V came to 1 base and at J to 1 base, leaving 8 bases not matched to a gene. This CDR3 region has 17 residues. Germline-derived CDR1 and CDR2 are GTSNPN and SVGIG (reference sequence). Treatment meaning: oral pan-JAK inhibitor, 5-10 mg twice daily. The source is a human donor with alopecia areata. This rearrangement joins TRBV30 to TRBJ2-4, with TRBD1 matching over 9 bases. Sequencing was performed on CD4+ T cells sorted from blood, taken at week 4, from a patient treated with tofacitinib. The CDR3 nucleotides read TGTGCCTGGAGTGGGACAGGGGCCCGGGTGGCCAAAAACATTCAGTACTTC. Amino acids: CAWSGTGARVAKNIQYF.